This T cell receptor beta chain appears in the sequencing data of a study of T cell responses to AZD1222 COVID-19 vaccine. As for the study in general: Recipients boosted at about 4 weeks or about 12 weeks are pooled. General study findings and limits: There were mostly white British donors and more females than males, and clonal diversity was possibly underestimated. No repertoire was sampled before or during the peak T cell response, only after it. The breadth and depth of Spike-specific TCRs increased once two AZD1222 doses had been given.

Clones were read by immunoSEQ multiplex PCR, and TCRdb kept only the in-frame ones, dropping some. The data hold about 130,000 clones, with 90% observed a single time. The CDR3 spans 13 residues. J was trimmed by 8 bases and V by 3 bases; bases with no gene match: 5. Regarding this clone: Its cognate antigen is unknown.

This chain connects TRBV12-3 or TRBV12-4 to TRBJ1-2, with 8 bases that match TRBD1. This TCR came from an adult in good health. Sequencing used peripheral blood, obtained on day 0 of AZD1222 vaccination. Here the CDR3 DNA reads TGTGCCAGCAGTTTCAGGACAGGGTTCGGCTACACCTTC. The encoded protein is CASSFRTGFGYTF.